This paragraph covers one T cell receptor (beta chain) sequence. The antigen is not known. These data come from a study of CD8 T cells in ankylosing spondylitis. Quantitative molecular-barcoded 5'-RACE generated the TCR beta libraries. TCRdb called the 5' RACE reads again in MiXCR, with one record for every CDR3 protein. Altogether fewer than 750,000 distinct CDR3 sequences are present, about 20% being singletons, with the ten largest covering approximately 18%. Points from the study as a whole: Ankylosing spondylitis blood appeared to carry a characteristic TCR beta motif of roughly eight highly homologous variants. Some motif variants had been reported before (in reactive arthritis synovial fluid and blood).

The trim removed 0 bases at V and 6 bases at J, leaving 14 bases unmatched. This CDR3 spans 18 amino acids. Germline CDR1 and CDR2: SGDLS and YYNGEE. The V and J genes are TRBV9 and TRBJ1-4, with TRBD1 identical over 7 bases. Sequencing input: blood, either unsorted or a sorted T cell fraction (not recorded which). This receptor was obtained from a male donor with ankylosing spondylitis. The CDR3 region is CASSVASGTVRDYEKLFF. CDR3 bases: TGTGCCAGCAGCGTAGCTTCCGGGACAGTGAGGGATTATGAAAAACTGTTTTTT.